This T cell receptor beta chain was recovered during a study of T cell repertoires in cytomegalovirus infection. As regards this clonotype: Its antigen is currently unknown.

CDR1 is MNHEY, CDR2 SMNVEV, per germline (reference sequence). The CDR3 extends over 15 amino acids. Trimming at V came to 5 bases and at J to 1 base, leaving 4 bases not matched to a gene. TCRdb called the reads again in MiXCR, with one record for every CDR3 protein. This sample has roughly 990,000 distinct CDR3 sequences; around 30% occur once, and the top ten carry 11% to 15%. The clonotype was recovered from a human donor in good health (CMV status not recorded). Some clones in this sample may be carry-over from other donors' samples. The sample in question was cultured CD8+ T cells from PBMCs, obtained from culture after CMV antigen stimulation. The chain has TRBV27 and TRBJ1-5; 8 nucleotides line up with TRBD1. The CDR3 DNA follows: TGTGCCAGCAGTAAGGACAGGGTAAGCAATCAGCCCCAGCATTTT. Amino acids: CASSKDRVSNQPQHF.